This T cell receptor beta chain was sequenced during a study of response to subunit inactivated influenza vaccine (dated 2018 in TCRdb). For the study in its entirety: Deep quantitative T cell receptor repertoire profiling was used in the study to track responses to a trivalent subunit inactivated influenza vaccine.

The CDR3 runs 16 residues from the cysteine to the phenylalanine. Of all the DNA, just the CDR3 is kept, 48 bases in frame from base 1. Trimming costs V 5 bases and J 4 bases, and their ends lie 19 bases apart. What the study reported, not specific to this receptor: The authors proposed that each seasonal influenza vaccination may bring in only a limited number of new T cells.

Library construction relied on RT-PCR. These reads were obtained on an Illumina HiSeq 2500. TCRdb ran its own pipeline on the public reads, namely fastp trimming at Q25 and MiXCR clone calling, and kept in-frame beta chains. When rows share a CDR3 protein, they turn into one entry using the most common DNA and genes. The sample data list around 750,000 distinct CDR3 sequences, and 21% of these were observed just once. The ten largest clonotypes hold about 10% of the sample. Remarks on this clonotype: Its target antigen remains unknown. Nothing much larger sits one base from this clone, and base qualities are not available.

Source: PBMCs from blood, taken more than 4 days after vaccination. The sequence came from a man aged 50 to 60 who received an inactivated influenza vaccine. Donor details come from another sample of the same person, matched by shared clones. Recombination joined TRBV12-3 or TRBV12-4 with TRBJ2-3; the D region is possibly TRBD1 or TRBD2, each matching across 5 bases. CDR3 protein: CASSLRDPSGPDTQYF. The bases read TGTGCCAGCAGTCTCCGGGACCCCTCGGGGCCAGATACGCAGTATTTT.